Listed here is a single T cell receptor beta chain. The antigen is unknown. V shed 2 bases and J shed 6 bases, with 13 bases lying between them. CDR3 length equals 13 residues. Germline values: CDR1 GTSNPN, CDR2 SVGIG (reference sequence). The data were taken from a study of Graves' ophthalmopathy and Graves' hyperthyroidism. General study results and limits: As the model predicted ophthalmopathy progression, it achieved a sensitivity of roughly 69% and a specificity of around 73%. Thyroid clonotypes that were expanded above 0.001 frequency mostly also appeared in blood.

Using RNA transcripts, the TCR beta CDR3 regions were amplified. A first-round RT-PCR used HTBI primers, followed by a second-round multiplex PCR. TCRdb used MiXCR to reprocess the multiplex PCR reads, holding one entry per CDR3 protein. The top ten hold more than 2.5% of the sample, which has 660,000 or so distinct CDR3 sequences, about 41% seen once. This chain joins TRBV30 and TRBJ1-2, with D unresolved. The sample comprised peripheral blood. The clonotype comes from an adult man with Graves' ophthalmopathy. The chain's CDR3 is CAWSRTSWDGYTF. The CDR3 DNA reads TGTGCCTGGAGTCGGACTTCCTGGGATGGCTACACCTTC.